The 5 T cell receptor beta chains below all came from one sample that was sequenced in a study of cytomegalovirus exposure and HLA in healthy donors. This PCR relied on a set of 60 Vbeta primers and 13 Jbeta primers. Sequencing was performed with immunoSEQ multiplex PCR; in TCRdb, only in-frame clones are kept and a portion is missing. The sample includes 60,000 to 90,000 clones. The sample comprised PBMCs. The receptors were sampled from a woman aged 40 to 50 in good health and CMV-seropositive.

The chain links TRBV21-1 to TRBJ2-1; the table's D call TRBD2 went unverified against the DNA. TRBV21-1 is a listed pseudogene. There are 17 residues in the CDR3. The CDR3 here is CASSKIGAGLFNNEQFF. Here the CDR3 DNA reads TGTGCCAGCAGCAAAATCGGAGCGGGATTATTCAACAATGAGCAGTTCTTC.

This chain joins TRBV4-1 and TRBJ1-2; D call uncertain. The ends were cut back, 4 bases at V and 2 bases at J, with 8 bases in the middle. Germline CDR1 reads MGHRA; CDR2 reads YSYEKL. The CDR3 spans 13 residues. The CDR3 is CASSPQVNYGYTF. The DNA for the CDR3 is TGCGCCAGCAGCCCGCAGGTAAACTATGGCTACACCTTC.

DNA of the CDR3: TGTGCCAGCAGCTCGACTGGAGGGTCAAACATTCAGTACTTC. Translating gives CASSSTGGSNIQYF. The V call is TRBV9, the J call TRBJ2-4; D perhaps matches TRBD2 (6 bases). CDR3 size: 14 residues. The germline CDR1 and CDR2 sequences are SGDLS and YYNGEE. Deletions cut 4 bases from V and 6 bases from J, with 14 bases between.

This chain connects TRBV6-4 to TRBJ1-1; D remains unclear. Trimming cost V 3 bases and J 11 bases, with 19 bases left between them. This CDR3 is built from 14 residues. From germline, CDR1 is MRHNA and CDR2 SNTAGT. CDR3 sequence (DNA): TGTGCCAGCAGTGAATCTCGCCTTAGCGGAGGGGCTTTCTTT. Translated, it gives CASSESRLSGGAFF.

The chain is built from TRBV2 and TRBJ2-3; possibly TRBD2 for D (5 bases). The CDR3 sequence is 15 residues long. V was clipped by 4 bases and J by 0 bases, with 11 bases between them. The germline gives CDR1 SNHLY, CDR2 FYNNEI. CDR3 sequence (DNA): TGTGCCAGCAGTGTGCGGGCGATTAGCACAGATACGCAGTATTTT. This encodes CASSVRAISTDTQYF.